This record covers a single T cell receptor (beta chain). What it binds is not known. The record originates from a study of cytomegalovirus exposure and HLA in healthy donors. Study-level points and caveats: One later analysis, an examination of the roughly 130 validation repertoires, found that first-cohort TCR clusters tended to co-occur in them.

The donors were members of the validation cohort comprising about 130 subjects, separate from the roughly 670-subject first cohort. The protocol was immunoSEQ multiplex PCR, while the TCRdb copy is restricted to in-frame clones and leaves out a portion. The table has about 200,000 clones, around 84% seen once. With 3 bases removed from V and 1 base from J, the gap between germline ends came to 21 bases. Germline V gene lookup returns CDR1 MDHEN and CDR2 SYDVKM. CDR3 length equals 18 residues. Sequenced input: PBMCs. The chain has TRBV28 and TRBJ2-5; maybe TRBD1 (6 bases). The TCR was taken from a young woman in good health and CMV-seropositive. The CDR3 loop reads CASSFLTGYLVLQETQYF. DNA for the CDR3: TGTGCCAGCAGTTTTCTTACAGGGTATCTCGTCCTCCAAGAGACCCAGTACTTC.